The entry below describes one TCR beta chain. Trimming cost V 6 bases and J 0 bases; bases outside gene matches: 12. Germline assignment: CDR1 SQVTM and CDR2 ANQGSEA. The CDR3 length is 16 residues. The source of the sample is a study of T-cell memory formation after mild COVID-19. After 5'RACE with constant-segment primers, TCR alpha and TCR beta cDNA libraries carrying sample barcodes and UMIs were obtained. TCRdb used MiXCR to reprocess the 5' RACE reads, holding one entry per CDR3 protein. Among under 60,000 distinct CDR3 sequences listed, over 8.5% were seen once. Specimen: PBMCs or a T cell subset sorted from them (not recorded which). The TCR originated in an adult woman who had mild COVID-19 (a few samples of this study predate the infection). Cell type and time point are not known. The rearrangement joins TRBV29-1 to TRBJ1-2, with TRBD1 identical over 8 bases. Here the CDR3 DNA reads TGCAGCGTCCAGTCCCCCGACAGGGGAGCTAACTATGGCTACACCTTC. It yields the protein CSVQSPDRGANYGYTF. Full variable domain (missing parts from reference TRBV29-1 and TRBJ1-2): SAVISQKPSRDICQRGTSLTIQCQVDSQVTMMFWYRQQPGQSLTLIATANQGSEATYESGFVIDKFPISRPNLTFSTLTVSNMSPEDSSIYLCSVQSPDRGANYGYTFGSGTRLTVV.